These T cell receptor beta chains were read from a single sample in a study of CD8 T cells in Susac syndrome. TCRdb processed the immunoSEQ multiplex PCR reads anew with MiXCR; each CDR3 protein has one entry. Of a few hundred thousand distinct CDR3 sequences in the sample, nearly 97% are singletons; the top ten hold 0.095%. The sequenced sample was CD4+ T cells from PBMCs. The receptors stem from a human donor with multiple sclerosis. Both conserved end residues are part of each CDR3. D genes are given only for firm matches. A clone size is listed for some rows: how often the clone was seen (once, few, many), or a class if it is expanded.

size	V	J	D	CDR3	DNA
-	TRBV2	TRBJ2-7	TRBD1	CASVDRVTSYEQYF	TGTGCCAGTGTAGACAGGGTCACTTCCTACGAGCAGTACTTC
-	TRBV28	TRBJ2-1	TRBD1	CACNLQGGPNEQFF	TGTGCATGTAACCTACAGGGGGGCCCTAATGAGCAGTTCTTC
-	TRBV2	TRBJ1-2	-	CASTGTLNYGYTF	TGTGCCAGCACCGGGACGCTCAACTATGGCTACACCTTC
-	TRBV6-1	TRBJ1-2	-	CASSDRGRSGYTF	TGTGCCAGCAGTGACCGGGGGAGAAGTGGCTACACCTTC
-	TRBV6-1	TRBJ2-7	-	CASSEVVAAYEQYF	TGTGCCAGCAGTGAAGTGGTAGCGGCGTACGAGCAGTACTTC
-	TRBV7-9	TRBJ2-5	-	CASSWTQAETQYF	TGTGCCAGCAGCTGGACACAAGCGGAGACCCAGTACTTC
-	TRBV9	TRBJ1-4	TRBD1	CASSADRGGLEKLFF	TGTGCCAGCAGCGCCGACAGGGGTGGATTGGAAAAACTGTTTTTT
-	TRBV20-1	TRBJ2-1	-	CSARSERQEFF	TGCAGTGCTAGATCTGAGCGGCAGGAGTTCTTC
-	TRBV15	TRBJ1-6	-	CATSRDLNSPLHF	TGTGCCACCAGCAGAGATCTGAATTCACCCCTCCACTTT
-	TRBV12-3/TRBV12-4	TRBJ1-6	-	CASSYHRATDLHF	TGTGCCAGCAGCTACCATCGTGCTACTGACCTCCACTTT
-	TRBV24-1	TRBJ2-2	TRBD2	CATRGGTGELFF	TGTGCCACCAGGGGAGGGACCGGGGAGCTGTTTTTT
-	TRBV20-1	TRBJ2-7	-	CSARATRRGYEQYF	TGCAGTGCTAGAGCTACTAGAAGAGGCTACGAGCAGTACTTC
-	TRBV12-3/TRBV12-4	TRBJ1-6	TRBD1	CASSPSRQGVTPLHF	TGTGCCAGCAGTCCGAGTCGACAGGGTGTGACACCCCTCCACTTT
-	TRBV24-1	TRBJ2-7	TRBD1	CATSDEGTGCYEQYF	TGTGCCACCAGTGATGAAGGGACAGGGTGCTACGAGCAGTACTTC
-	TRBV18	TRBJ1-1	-	CASSLGGLGRFAEAFF	TGTGCCAGCTCACTAGGCGGATTGGGCCGGTTTGCTGAAGCTTTCTTT
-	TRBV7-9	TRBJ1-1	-	CASSLDFRAFF	TGTGCCAGCAGTTTGGACTTCAGGGCTTTCTTT
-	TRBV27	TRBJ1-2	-	CASRPQGGLNYGYTF	TGTGCCAGCAGGCCACAGGGCGGCCTAAACTATGGCTACACCTTC
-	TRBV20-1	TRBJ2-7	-	CSATPRSYEQYF	TGCAGTGCTACCCCCCGCAGCTACGAGCAGTACTTC
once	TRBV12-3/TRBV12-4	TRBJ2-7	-	CASSSITDEQYF	TGTGCCAGCAGTTCGATTACGGACGAGCAGTACTTC
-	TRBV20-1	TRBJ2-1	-	CSAQYNEQFF	TGCAGTGCTCAATACAATGAGCAGTTCTTC
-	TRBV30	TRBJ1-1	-	CAWSPDPNTEAFF	TGTGCCTGGAGCCCGGATCCGAACACTGAAGCTTTCTTT
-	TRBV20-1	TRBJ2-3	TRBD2	CSADGLAGLLDTQYF	TGCAGTGCGGACGGACTAGCGGGACTACTAGATACGCAGTATTTT
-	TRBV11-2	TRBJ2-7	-	CASSLSSGVSSYEQYF	TGTGCCAGCAGCTTAAGTAGCGGAGTGAGCTCCTACGAGCAGTACTTC
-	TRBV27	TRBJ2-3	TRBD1	CASSPRVGQGGTDTQYF	TGTGCCAGCAGCCCACGGGTGGGACAGGGCGGTACAGATACGCAGTATTTT
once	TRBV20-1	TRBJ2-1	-	CSARGRSGYNEQFF	TGCAGTGCTCGGGGCCGTAGCGGTTACAATGAGCAGTTCTTC
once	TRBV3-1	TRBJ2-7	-	CASSQDHRYSYEQYF	TGTGCCAGCAGCCAAGATCATAGATACTCCTACGAGCAGTACTTC
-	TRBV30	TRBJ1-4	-	CASGPGHLREKLFF	TGTGCCAGTGGGCCGGGACATCTCAGGGAAAAACTGTTTTTT
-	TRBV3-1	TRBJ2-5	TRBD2	CASSQKGLAGGETQYF	TGTGCCAGCAGCCAAAAGGGACTAGCGGGAGGAGAGACCCAGTACTTC
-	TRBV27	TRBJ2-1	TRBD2	CASSLRGSSGREAEQFF	TGTGCCAGCAGTTTAAGAGGGAGTAGCGGGAGGGAGGCTGAGCAGTTCTTC
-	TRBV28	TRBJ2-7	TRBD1	CASSTPGTGAYEQYF	TGTGCCAGCAGTACTCCCGGGACAGGGGCCTACGAGCAGTACTTC
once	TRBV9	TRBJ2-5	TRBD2	CASSASLAGAGGETQYF	TGTGCCAGCAGCGCCTCACTAGCGGGAGCAGGTGGAGAGACCCAGTACTTC
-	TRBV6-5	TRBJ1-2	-	CASSYSELTGGTYGYTF	TGTGCCAGCAGTTACTCGGAATTGACGGGAGGAACCTATGGCTACACCTTC
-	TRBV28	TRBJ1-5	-	CASVGRGTRQPQHF	TGTGCCAGCGTCGGCCGGGGGACACGGCAGCCCCAGCATTTT
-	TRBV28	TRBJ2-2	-	CASSLWTASYTGELFF	TGTGCCAGCAGTTTGTGGACAGCCTCCTACACCGGGGAGCTGTTTTTT
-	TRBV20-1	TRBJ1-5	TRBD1	CSAREYLTGTGGDQPQHF	TGCAGTGCTAGAGAATACCTGACCGGGACAGGGGGGGATCAGCCCCAGCATTTT
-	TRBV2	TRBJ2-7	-	CATAMTRHEQYF	TGTGCCACTGCAATGACACGACACGAGCAGTACTTC
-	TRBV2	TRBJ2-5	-	CASSEARVSTQYF	TGTGCCAGCAGTGAAGCACGGGTTTCGACCCAGTACTTC
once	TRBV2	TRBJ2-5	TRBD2	CASSHRTSGTGETQYF	TGTGCCAGCAGTCACCGGACTAGCGGTACGGGGGAGACCCAGTACTTC
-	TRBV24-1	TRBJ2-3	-	CATSLGAADTQYF	TGTGCCACCAGTCTAGGGGCGGCAGATACGCAGTATTTT
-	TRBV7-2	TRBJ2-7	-	CASSLVSASYEQYF	TGTGCCAGCAGCTTGGTTAGCGCGTCCTACGAGCAGTACTTC
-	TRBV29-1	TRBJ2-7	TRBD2	CSVSHTSGVTEQYF	TGCAGCGTTTCTCACACTAGCGGGGTTACTGAGCAGTACTTC